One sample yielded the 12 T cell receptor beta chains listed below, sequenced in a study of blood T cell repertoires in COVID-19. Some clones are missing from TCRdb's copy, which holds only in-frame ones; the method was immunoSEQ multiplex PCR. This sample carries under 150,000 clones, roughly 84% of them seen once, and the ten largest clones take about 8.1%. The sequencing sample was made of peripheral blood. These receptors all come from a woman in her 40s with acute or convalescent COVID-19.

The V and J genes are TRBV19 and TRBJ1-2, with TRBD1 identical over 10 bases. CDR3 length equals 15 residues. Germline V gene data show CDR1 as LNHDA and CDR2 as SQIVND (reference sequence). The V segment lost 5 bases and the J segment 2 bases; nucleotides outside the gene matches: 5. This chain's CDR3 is CASSWDRGKNYGYTF. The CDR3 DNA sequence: TGTGCCAGTAGTTGGGACAGGGGTAAGAACTATGGCTACACCTTC.

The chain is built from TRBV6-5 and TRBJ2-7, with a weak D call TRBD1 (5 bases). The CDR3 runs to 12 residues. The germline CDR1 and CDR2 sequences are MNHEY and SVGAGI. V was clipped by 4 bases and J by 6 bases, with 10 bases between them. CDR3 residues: CASSFAGREQYF. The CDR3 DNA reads TGTGCCAGCAGTTTCGCAGGGCGCGAGCAGTACTTC.

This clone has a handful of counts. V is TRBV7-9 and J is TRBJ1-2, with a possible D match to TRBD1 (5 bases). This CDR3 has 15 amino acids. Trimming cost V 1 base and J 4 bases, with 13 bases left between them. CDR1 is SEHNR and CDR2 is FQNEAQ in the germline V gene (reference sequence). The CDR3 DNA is TGTGCCAGCAGCTTAGAACGGGGGGATCTCTATGGCTACACCTTC. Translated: CASSLERGDLYGYTF.

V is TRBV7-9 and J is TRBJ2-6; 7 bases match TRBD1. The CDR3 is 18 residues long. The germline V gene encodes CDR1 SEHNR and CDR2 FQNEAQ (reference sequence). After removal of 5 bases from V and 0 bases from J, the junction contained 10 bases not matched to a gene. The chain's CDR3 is CASSPRPGTVSGANVLTF. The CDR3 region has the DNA TGTGCCAGCAGCCCCAGACCCGGGACAGTCTCTGGGGCCAACGTCCTGACTTTC.

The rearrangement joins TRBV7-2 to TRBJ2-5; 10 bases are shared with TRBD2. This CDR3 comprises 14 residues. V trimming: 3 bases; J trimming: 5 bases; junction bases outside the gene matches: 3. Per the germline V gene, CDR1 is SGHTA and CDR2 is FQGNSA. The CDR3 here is CASSLSGGAETQYF. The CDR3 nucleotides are TGTGCCAGCAGCTTGAGCGGGGGGGCTGAGACCCAGTACTTC. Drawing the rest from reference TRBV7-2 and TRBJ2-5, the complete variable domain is GAGVSQSPSNKVTEKGKDVELRCDPISGHTALYWYRQSLGQGLEFLIYFQGNSAPDKSGLPSDRFSAERTGGSVSTLTIQRTQQEDSAVYLCASSLSGGAETQYFGPGTRLLVL.

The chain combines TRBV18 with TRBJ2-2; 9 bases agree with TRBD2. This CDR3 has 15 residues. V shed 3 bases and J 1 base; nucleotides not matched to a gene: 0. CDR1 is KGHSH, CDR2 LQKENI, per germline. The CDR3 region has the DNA TGTGCCAGCTCACCTAGCGGGAGGAACACCGGGGAGCTGTTTTTT. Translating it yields CASSPSGRNTGELFF.

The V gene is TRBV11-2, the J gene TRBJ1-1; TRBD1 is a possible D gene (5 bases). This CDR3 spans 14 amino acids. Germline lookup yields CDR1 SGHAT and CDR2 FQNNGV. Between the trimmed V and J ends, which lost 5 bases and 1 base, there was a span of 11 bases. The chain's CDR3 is CASSPVRANTEAFF. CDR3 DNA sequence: TGTGCCAGCAGCCCCGTCAGGGCGAACACTGAAGCTTTCTTT.

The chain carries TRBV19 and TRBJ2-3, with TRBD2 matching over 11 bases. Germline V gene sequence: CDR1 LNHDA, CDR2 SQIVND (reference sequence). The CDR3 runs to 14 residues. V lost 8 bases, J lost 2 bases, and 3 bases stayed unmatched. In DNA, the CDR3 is TGTGCCAGTGGGACTAGCGGTGACACAGATACGCAGTATTTT. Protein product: CASGTSGDTDTQYF.

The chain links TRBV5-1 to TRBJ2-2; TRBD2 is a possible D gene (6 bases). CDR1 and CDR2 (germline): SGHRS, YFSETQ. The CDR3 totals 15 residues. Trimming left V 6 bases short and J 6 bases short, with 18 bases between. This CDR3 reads CASTPGVEGSGELFF. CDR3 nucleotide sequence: TGCGCCAGCACCCCCGGGGTGGAGGGGTCCGGGGAGCTGTTTTTT.

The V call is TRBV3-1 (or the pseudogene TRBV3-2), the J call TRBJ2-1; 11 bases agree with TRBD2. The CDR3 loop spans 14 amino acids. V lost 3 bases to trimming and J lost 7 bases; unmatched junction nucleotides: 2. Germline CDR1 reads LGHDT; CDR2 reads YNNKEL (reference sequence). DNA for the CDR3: TGTGCCAGCAGCCATCTAGCGGGGGGTAATGAGCAGTTCTTC. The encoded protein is CASSHLAGGNEQFF.

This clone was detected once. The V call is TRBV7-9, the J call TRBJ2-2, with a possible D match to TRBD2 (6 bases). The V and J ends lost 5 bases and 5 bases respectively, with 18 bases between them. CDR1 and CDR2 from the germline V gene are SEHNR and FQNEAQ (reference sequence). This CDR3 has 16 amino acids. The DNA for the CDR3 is TGTGCCAGCAGCGCCAACGTGCGGGAAACGACCGGGGAGCTGTTTTTT. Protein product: CASSANVRETTGELFF.

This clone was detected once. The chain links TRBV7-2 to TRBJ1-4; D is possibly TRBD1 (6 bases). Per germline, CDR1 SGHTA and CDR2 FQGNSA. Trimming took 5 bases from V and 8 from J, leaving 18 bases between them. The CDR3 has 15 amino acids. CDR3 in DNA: TGTGCCAGCAGCCCACAGCAGGGGAGTGGCGAAAAACTGTTTTTT. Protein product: CASSPQQGSGEKLFF.